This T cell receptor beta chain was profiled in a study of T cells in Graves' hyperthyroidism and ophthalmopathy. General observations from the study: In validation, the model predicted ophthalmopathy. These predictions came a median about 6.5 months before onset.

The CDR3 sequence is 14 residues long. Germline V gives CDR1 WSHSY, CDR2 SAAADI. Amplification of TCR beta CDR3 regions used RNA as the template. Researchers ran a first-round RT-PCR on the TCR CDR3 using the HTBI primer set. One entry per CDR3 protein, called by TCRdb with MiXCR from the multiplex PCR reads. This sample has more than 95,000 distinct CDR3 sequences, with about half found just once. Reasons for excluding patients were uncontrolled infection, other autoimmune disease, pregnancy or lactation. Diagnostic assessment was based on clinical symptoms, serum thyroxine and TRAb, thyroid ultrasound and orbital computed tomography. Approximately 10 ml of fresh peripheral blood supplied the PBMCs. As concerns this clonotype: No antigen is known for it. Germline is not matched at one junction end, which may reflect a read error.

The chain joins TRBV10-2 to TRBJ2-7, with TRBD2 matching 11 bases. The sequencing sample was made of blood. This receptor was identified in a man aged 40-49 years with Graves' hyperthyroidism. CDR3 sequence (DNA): TGTGCCAGCTCCCAGGGACTAGCGGCCTACGAGCAGTACTTC. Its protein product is CASSQGLAAYEQYF.